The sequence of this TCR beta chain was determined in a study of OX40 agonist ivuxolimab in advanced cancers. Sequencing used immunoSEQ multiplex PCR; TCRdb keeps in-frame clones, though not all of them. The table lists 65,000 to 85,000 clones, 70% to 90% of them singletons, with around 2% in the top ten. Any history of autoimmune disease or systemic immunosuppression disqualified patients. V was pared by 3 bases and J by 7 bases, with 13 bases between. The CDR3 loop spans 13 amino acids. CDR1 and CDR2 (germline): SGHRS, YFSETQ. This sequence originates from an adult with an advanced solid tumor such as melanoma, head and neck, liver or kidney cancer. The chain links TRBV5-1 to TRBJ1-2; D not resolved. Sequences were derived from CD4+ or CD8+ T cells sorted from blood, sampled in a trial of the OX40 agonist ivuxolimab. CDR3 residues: CASSSQGTGGYTF. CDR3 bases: TGCGCCAGCAGCTCACAAGGAACCGGTGGCTACACCTTC.